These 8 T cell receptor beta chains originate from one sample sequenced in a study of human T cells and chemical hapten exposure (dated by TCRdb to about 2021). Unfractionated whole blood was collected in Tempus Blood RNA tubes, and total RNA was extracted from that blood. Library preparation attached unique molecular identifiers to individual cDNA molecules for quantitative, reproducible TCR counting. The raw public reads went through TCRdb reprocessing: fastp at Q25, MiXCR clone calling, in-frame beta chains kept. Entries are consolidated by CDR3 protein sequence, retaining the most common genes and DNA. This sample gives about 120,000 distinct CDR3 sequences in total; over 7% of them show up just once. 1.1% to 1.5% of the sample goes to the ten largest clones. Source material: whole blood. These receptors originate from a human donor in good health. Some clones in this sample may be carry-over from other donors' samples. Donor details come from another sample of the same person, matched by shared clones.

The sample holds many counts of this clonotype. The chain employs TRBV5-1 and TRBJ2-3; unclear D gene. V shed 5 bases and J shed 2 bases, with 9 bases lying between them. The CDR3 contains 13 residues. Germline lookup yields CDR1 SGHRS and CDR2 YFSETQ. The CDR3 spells CASRSTDTDTQYF. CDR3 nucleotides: TGCGCCAGCAGATCCACAGACACAGATACGCAGTATTTT.

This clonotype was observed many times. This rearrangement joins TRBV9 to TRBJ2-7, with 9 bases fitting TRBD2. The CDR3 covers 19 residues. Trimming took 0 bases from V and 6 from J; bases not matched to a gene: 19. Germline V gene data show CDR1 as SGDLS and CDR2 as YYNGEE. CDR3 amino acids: CASSVGGGRAHNQDLEQYF. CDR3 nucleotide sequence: TGTGCCAGCAGCGTAGGTGGCGGGAGGGCCCATAACCAAGACCTCGAGCAGTACTTC.

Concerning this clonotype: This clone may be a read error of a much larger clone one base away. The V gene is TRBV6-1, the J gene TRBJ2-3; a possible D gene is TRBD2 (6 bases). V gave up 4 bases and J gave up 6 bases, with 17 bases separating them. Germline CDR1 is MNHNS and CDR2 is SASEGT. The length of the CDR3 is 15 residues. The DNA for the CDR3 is TGTGCCAGCAGTGGGTATGCGGGAAAAACGGATACGCAGTATTTT. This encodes CASSGYAGKTDTQYF.

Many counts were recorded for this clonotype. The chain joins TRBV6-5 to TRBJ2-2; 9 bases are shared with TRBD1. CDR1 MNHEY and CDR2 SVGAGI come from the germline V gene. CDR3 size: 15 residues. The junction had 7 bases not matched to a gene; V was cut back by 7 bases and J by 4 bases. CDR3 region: CASNSGQGATGELFF. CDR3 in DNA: TGTGCCAGCAATTCGGGACAGGGCGCCACCGGGGAGCTGTTTTTT.

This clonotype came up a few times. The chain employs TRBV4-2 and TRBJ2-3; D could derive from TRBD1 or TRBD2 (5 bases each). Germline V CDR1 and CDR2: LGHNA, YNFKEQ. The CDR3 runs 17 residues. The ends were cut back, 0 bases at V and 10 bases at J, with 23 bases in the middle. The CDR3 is CASSQDGGAAPPGPQYF. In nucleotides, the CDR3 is TGTGCCAGCAGCCAAGATGGGGGAGCGGCCCCGCCAGGGCCGCAGTATTTT.

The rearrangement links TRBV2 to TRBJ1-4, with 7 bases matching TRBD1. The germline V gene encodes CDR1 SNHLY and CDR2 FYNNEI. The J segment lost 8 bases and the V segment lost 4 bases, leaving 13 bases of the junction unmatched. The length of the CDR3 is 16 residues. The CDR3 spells CASSGAQGGAGEKLFF. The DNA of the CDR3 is TGTGCCAGCAGTGGAGCCCAGGGGGGCGCGGGGGAAAAACTGTTTTTT.

The CDR3 protein is CASSTEPGQGGYEQYF. For the CDR3, the DNA is TGCGCCAGCAGCACGGAACCGGGACAGGGGGGTTACGAGCAGTACTTC. J is TRBJ2-7 and V is TRBV5-1; 11 positions match TRBD1. With 4 bases clipped from V and 4 bases from J, the junction kept 10 bases outside the gene matches. Germline V gene sequence: CDR1 SGHRS, CDR2 YFSETQ. The CDR3 contains 16 residues.

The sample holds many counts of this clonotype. For the CDR3, the DNA is TGTGCCAGCAGCTTGCAGGGACAGAACATTGCCACCTTC. Translation: CASSLQGQNIATF. The chain carries TRBV5-8 and TRBJ1-2; TRBD1 aligns across 7 bases. V shed 1 base, J shed 13 bases, and the junction held 10 bases outside the gene matches. This CDR3 has 13 amino acids. CDR1 SGHTS and CDR2 YDEGEE come from the germline V gene.